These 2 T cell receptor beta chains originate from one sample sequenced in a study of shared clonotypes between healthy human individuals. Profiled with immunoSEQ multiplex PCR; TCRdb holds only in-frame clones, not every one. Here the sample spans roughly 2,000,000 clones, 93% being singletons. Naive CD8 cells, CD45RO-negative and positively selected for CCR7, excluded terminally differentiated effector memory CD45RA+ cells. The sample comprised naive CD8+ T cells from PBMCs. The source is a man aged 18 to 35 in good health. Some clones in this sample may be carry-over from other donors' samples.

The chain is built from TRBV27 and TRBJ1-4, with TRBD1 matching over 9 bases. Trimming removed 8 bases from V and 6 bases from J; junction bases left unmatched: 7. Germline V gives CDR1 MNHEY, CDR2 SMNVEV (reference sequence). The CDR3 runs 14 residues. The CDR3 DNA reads TGTGCCAGCGGTCTACAGGGGGCCGATGAAAAACTGTTTTTT. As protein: CASGLQGADEKLFF.

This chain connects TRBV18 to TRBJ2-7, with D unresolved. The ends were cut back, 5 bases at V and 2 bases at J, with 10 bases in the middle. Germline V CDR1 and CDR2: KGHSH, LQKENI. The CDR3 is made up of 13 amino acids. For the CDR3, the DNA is TGTGCCAGCTCAGCCGGCAGCACCTACGAGCAGTACTTC. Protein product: CASSAGSTYEQYF.